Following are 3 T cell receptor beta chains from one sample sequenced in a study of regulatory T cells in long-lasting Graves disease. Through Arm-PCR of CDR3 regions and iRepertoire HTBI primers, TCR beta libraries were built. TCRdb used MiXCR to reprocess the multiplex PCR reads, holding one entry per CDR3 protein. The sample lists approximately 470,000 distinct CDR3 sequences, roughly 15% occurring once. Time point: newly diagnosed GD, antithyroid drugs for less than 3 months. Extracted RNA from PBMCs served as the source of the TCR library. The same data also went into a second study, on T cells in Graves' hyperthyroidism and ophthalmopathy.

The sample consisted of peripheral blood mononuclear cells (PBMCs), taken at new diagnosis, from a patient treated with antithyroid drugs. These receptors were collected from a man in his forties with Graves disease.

Written as DNA, the CDR3 is TGCAGCGTTGAAAGGGGGGGATACTACAATGAGCAGTTCTTC. Protein: CSVERGGYYNEQFF. This sequence joins TRBV29-1 and TRBJ2-1; D is perhaps TRBD2 (7 bases). The CDR3 is 14 residues long. Germline-derived CDR1 and CDR2 are SQVTM and ANQGSEA. Trimming stripped 2 bases from V and 3 bases from J, with 11 bases between.

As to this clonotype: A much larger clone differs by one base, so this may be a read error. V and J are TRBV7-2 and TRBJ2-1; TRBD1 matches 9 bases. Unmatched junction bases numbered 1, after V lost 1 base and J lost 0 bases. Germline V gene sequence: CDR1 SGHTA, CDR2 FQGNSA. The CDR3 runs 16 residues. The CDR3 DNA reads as TGTGCCAGCAGCTTAGGGACAGGGGACTCCTACAATGAGCAGTTCTTC. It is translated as CASSLGTGDSYNEQFF.

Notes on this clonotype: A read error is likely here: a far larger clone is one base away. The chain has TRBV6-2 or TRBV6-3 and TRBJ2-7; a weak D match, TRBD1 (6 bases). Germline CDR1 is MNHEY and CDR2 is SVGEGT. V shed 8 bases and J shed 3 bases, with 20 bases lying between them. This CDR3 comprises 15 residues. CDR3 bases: TGTGCCAGCGGGCGAACCGCGGACAGTCTCTACGAGCAGTACTTC. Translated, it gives CASGRTADSLYEQYF.